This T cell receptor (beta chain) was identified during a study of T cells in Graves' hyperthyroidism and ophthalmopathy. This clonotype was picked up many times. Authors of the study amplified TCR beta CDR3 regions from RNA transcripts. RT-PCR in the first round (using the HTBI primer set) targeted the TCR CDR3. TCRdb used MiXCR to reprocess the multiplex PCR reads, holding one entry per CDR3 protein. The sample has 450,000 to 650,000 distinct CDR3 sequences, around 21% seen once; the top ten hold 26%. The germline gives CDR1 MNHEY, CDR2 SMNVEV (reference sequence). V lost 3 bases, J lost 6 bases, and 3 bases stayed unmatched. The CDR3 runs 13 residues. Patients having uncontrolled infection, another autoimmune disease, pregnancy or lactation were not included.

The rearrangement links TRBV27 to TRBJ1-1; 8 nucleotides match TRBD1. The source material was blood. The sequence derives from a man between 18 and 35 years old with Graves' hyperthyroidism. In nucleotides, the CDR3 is TGTGCCAGCAGTTTTCGGGGACAGGCTGAAGCTTTCTTT. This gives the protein CASSFRGQAEAFF.